This T cell receptor (beta chain) was sequenced in a study of T cells of healthy individuals. A single record per CDR3 protein comes from TCRdb applying MiXCR to the 5' RACE reads. The sample lists nearly 100,000 distinct CDR3 sequences; approximately 15% were seen once. Germline assignment: CDR1 SGHTA and CDR2 FQGNSA. The CDR3 has 15 amino acids. V trimming: 1 base; J trimming: 4 bases; junction bases outside the gene matches: 2. This receptor was identified in a human donor in good health. V and J are TRBV7-2 and TRBJ2-3; 10 bases map to TRBD2. CDR3 nucleotide sequence: TGTGCCAGCAGCTTAGGGCTAGCGGGGGCAGATACGCAGTATTTT. The encoded protein is CASSLGLAGADTQYF.